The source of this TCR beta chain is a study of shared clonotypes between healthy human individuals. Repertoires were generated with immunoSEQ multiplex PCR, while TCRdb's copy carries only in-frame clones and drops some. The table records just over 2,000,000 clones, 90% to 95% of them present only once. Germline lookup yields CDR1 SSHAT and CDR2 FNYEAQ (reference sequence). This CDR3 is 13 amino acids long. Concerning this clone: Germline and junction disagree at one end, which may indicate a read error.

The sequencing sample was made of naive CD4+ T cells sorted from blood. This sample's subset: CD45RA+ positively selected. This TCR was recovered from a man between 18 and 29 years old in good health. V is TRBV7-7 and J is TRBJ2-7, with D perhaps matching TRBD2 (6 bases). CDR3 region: CASSSGLHYEQYF. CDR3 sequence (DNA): TGTGCTAGCAGCTCCGGACTACACTACGAGCAGTACTTC.